These 19 T cell receptor beta chains originate from one sample sequenced in a study of Ad26.COV2.S vaccination and SARS-CoV-2 variants. Sample treatment: some 20 received Ad26.COV2.S at low or high dose, single or two shots; about 5 received placebo; per-sample allocation not given. It was on day 63 after the first vaccine or placebo injection that samples were taken. Profiling relied on immunoSEQ multiplex PCR, and the TCRdb table lists in-frame clones only, not all of them. Seen here are around 250,000 clones, around nine tenths observed once, and the top ten hold less than 3%. The specimen was peripheral blood, collected in a trial of Ad26.COV2.S vaccine versus placebo. The receptor set was obtained from a person between 18 and 65 years old who received the Ad26.COV2.S COVID-19 vaccine or a placebo.

The genes are TRBV30 and TRBJ1-2, with D perhaps TRBD1 (6 bases). The CDR3 sequence is 13 residues long. Germline-derived CDR1 and CDR2 are GTSNPN and SVGIG (reference sequence). V lost 2 bases and J 4 bases, leaving 11 bases between the germline ends. The CDR3 nucleotides read TGTGCCTGGAGTTACAGGGAAGGCTATGGCTACACCTTC. It is translated as CAWSYREGYGYTF.

The rearrangement joins TRBV6-5 to TRBJ2-7; 10 bases align to TRBD1. Germline trimming cut 3 bases from V and 0 bases from J; bases unmatched to any gene: 5. Germline-derived CDR1 and CDR2 are MNHEY and SVGAGI. This CDR3 is 16 amino acids long. The DNA for the CDR3 is TGTGCCAGCAGTTATACCGGGACAGGGGCCTCCTACGAGCAGTACTTC. Its protein is CASSYTGTGASYEQYF.

The chain joins TRBV11-1 to TRBJ2-7; tentatively, D is TRBD2 (5 bases). This CDR3 has 14 residues. Germline CDR1 reads SGHAT; CDR2 reads FQDESV (reference sequence). Trimming stripped 5 bases from V and 3 bases from J, with 14 bases between. The CDR3 is CASSPSSSGYEQYF. In DNA form, the CDR3 reads TGTGCCAGCAGCCCCTCGAGCAGCGGCTACGAGCAGTACTTC.

The chain joins TRBV6-6 to TRBJ1-2; D unclear. This CDR3 is 17 amino acids long. Trimming left V 5 bases short and J 7 bases short, with 26 bases between. Germline lookup yields CDR1 MNHNY and CDR2 SVGAGI (reference sequence). As DNA, the CDR3 is TGTGCCAGCAGTCTAGAAAAAATCCAGAGCAACAAAGGTGGCTACACCTTC. Its protein is CASSLEKIQSNKGGYTF.

The chain has TRBV5-4 and TRBJ2-3; D is undetermined. CDR3 length: 16 residues. V gave up 0 bases and J gave up 2 bases, with 13 bases separating them. Looked up from germline, CDR1 is SGHNT and CDR2 is YYREEE (reference sequence). CDR3 protein: CASSLVIARYTDTQYF. The CDR3 region has the DNA TGTGCCAGCAGCTTGGTTATCGCGAGATACACAGATACGCAGTATTTT. The full variable domain, in which reference TRBV5-4 and TRBJ2-3 provide the parts outside the CDR3, is ETGVTQSPTHLIKTRGQQVTLRCSSQSGHNTVSWYQQALGQGPQFIFQYYREEENGRGNFPPRFSGLQFPNYSSELNVNALELDDSALYLCASSLVIARYTDTQYFGPGTRLTVL.

In its sample, this clone was seen a few times. The chain has TRBV18 and TRBJ2-5; tentatively, D is TRBD1 (6 bases). The CDR3 spans 17 residues. With 1 base removed from V and 7 bases from J, the gap between germline ends came to 22 bases. CDR1 and CDR2 from the germline V gene are KGHSH and LQKENI. The CDR3 DNA reads TGTGCCAGCTCACCACTTAGGGGGACACAACCTCGGGGGACCCAGTACTTC. Its protein is CASSPLRGTQPRGTQYF.

The J gene is TRBJ1-2, the V gene TRBV6-4, with a weak D call TRBD1 (6 bases). Germline V gives CDR1 MRHNA, CDR2 SNTAGT. The CDR3 consists of 14 residues. The germline V and J ends were trimmed by 0 bases and 7 bases, with 12 bases remaining between them. CDR3 loop: CASSDSTGYGGYTF. The DNA of the CDR3 is TGTGCCAGCAGTGACTCCACAGGGTACGGTGGCTACACCTTC.

The chain carries TRBV20-1 and TRBJ1-2; D is undetermined. CDR3 size: 15 residues. Germline V gene data show CDR1 as DFQATT and CDR2 as SNEGSKA (reference sequence). The V end lost 3 bases, the J end lost 5 bases, and 19 bases lay between the germline ends. Here the CDR3 reads CSASDRRRVGYGYTF. The CDR3 DNA is TGCAGTGCTAGTGATCGGCGGAGGGTGGGTTATGGCTACACCTTC.

The rearrangement uses TRBV3-1 (or the pseudogene TRBV3-2) and TRBJ1-3, with unresolved D. Trimming left V 2 bases short and J 9 bases short, with 11 bases between. The CDR3 spans 13 residues. CDR1 LGHDT and CDR2 YNNKEL come from the germline V gene (reference sequence). The CDR3 here is CASSQFQVATIYF. CDR3 sequence (DNA): TGTGCCAGCAGCCAATTTCAGGTAGCCACCATATATTTT.

In its sample, this clone was seen a few times. The chain is built from TRBV9 and TRBJ1-1, with D unclear. The V gene lost 0 bases and the J gene lost 6 bases, with 12 bases spanning the gap. This CDR3 has 14 amino acids. CDR1 SGDLS and CDR2 YYNGEE come from the germline V gene. CDR3 region: CASSVAVLGSEAFF. The CDR3 region has the DNA TGTGCCAGCAGCGTAGCTGTATTGGGTTCTGAAGCTTTCTTT.

The chain uses TRBV2 and TRBJ1-4, with no clear D. The V end lost 5 bases, the J end lost 7 bases, and 17 bases lay between the germline ends. Germline V gene sequence: CDR1 SNHLY, CDR2 FYNNEI. The CDR3 loop spans 15 amino acids. The CDR3 coding sequence is TGTGCCAGCAGTAAGGGAGACACAGATTTTGAAAAACTGTTTTTT. Its translation: CASSKGDTDFEKLFF.

This clone showed up just once. The rearrangement uses TRBV5-1 and TRBJ2-7, with 8 bases identical to TRBD2. Germline CDR1 SGHRS, CDR2 YFSETQ. This CDR3 region has 15 residues. The trim removed 4 bases at V and 0 bases at J, leaving 6 bases unmatched. Here the CDR3 reads CASSQDGRDSYEQYF. DNA of the CDR3: TGCGCCAGCAGCCAGGACGGGAGGGACTCCTACGAGCAGTACTTC.

V usage is TRBV7-2 and J usage is TRBJ1-2; 7 bases fit TRBD1. CDR1 is SGHTA and CDR2 is FQGNSA in the germline V gene. CDR3 length: 15 residues. J was trimmed by 6 bases and V by 5 bases; bases with no gene match: 12. CDR3 in amino acids: CASSLPFGTEDGYTF. The CDR3, as DNA: TGTGCCAGCAGCCTCCCTTTTGGGACAGAAGATGGCTACACCTTC.

The CDR3 DNA is TGTGCCAGCAGCCAAGATGCGGCAGGGGGCGAGGGGGAGACCCAGTACTTC. It translates to CASSQDAAGGEGETQYF. The chain recombines TRBV4-2 with TRBJ2-5, with 8 positions matching TRBD1. The CDR3 is 17 amino acids. J gave up 5 bases and V 0 bases, and 11 bases lay outside the gene matches. Germline V CDR1 and CDR2: LGHNA, YNFKEQ.

The chain carries TRBV4-1 and TRBJ1-2; 9 bases line up with TRBD1. V shed 6 bases and J 4 bases; nucleotides not matched to a gene: 12. The CDR3 consists of 16 residues. Germline V CDR1 and CDR2: MGHRA, YSYEKL. The CDR3 DNA is TGCGCCAGCAGAGCGTCCGGGACAGGGAGGGGCTATGGCTACACCTTC. Protein: CASRASGTGRGYGYTF.

CDR3: CASSDGPRSTDTQYF. DNA for the CDR3: TGTGCCAGCAGTGACGGGCCACGCAGCACAGATACGCAGTATTTT. The V call is TRBV6-4, the J call TRBJ2-3; D is unclear. CDR1 and CDR2 (germline): MRHNA, SNTAGT. The CDR3 extends over 15 amino acids. The V end lost 2 bases, the J end lost 0 bases, and 9 bases lay between the germline ends.

This clone came up a few times. CDR3 amino acids: CASSGGGINTEAFF. In DNA form, the CDR3 reads TGTGCCAGCAGTGGGGGAGGAATCAACACTGAAGCTTTCTTT. The gene calls are TRBV2 and TRBJ1-1; D is ambiguous. V lost 4 bases to trimming and J lost 2 bases, with 11 bases between them. From germline, CDR1 is SNHLY and CDR2 FYNNEI. CDR3 length equals 14 residues.

This chain links TRBV5-1 with TRBJ2-5; TRBD1 matches 8 bases. The CDR3 totals 15 residues. Germline V gene sequence: CDR1 SGHRS, CDR2 YFSETQ. After removal of 4 bases from V and 3 bases from J, the junction contained 8 bases not matched to a gene. CDR3 DNA: TGCGCCAGCAGCCTAGGGACAGGCCAAAAAGAGACCCAGTACTTC. The encoded protein is CASSLGTGQKETQYF.

Here the CDR3 DNA reads TGTGCCAGCAGCCCCGGACGGATCTATGGCTACACCTTC. Its protein product is CASSPGRIYGYTF. V and J are TRBV11-1 and TRBJ1-2; no clear D gene. The germline V gene has CDR1 SGHAT and CDR2 FQDESV (reference sequence). CDR3 length equals 13 residues. V was cut by 5 bases and J by 4 bases, with 11 bases left in between. Full variable domain (rest looked up from reference TRBV11-1 and TRBJ1-2): EAEVAQSPRYKITEKSQAVAFWCDPISGHATLYWYRQILGQGPELLVQFQDESVVDDSQLPKDRFSAERLKGVDSTLKIQPAELGDSAMYLCASSPGRIYGYTFGSGTRLTVV.